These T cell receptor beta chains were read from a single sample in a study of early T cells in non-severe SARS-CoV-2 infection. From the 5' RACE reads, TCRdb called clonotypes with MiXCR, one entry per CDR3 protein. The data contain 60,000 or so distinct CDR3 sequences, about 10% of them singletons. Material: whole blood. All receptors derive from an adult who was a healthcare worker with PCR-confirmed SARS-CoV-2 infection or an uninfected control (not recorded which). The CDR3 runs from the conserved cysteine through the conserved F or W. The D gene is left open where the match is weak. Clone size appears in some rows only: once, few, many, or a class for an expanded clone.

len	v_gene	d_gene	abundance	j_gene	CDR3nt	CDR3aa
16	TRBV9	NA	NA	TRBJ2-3	TGTGCCAGCAGCGTACTGGGGGGGGCCACCACAGATACGCAGTATTTT	CASSVLGGATTDTQYF
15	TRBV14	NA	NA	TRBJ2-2	TGTGCCAGCAGCTCCCTCAGGGGGAACACCGGGGAGCTGTTTTTT	CASSSLRGNTGELFF
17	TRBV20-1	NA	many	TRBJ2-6	TGCAGTGCTAGACCTGTAACCGGGACTTCTGGGGCCAACGTCCTGACTTTC	CSARPVTGTSGANVLTF
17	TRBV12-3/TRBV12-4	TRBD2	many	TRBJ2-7	TGTGCCAGCAGTGCCAACACGGGGGGGTTTAGCTCCTACGAGCAGTACTTC	CASSANTGGFSSYEQYF
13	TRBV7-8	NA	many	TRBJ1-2	TGTGCCAGCAGCTCCACAGGGTTCTATGGCTACACCTTC	CASSSTGFYGYTF
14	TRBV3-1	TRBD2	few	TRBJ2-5	TGTGCCAGCAGTCCGAGACTAGCGCAAGAGACCCAGTACTTC	CASSPRLAQETQYF
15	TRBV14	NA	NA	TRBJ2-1	TGTGCCAGCAGCCAAGATTTAGGCCGTAGAAATGAGCAGTTCTTC	CASSQDLGRRNEQFF
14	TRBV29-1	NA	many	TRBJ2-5	TGCAGCGTTCACGGGACACTCGATCGAGAGACCCAGTACTTC	CSVHGTLDRETQYF
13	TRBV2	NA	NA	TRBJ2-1	TGTGCCAGCAGTGAAGGCCGAATTAATGAGCAGTTCTTC	CASSEGRINEQFF
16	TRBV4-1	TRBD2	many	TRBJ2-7	TGCGCCAGCAGCCAAGACACTAGCGGGGGGTACTACGAGCAGTACTTC	CASSQDTSGGYYEQYF
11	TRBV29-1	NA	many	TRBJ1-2	TGCAGCGTGAATGCGGGTCGGGGCTACACCTTC	CSVNAGRGYTF
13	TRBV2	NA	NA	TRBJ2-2	TGTGCCAGCAGTGAGGGTTACACCGGGGAGCTGTTTTTT	CASSEGYTGELFF
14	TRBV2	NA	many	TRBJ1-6	TGTGCCAGCAGTGAAGGACAGTGGAACTCACCCCTCCACTTT	CASSEGQWNSPLHF
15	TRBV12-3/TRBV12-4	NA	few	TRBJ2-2	TGTGCCAGCAGTTTAGGGAGTAGTAGCACCGGGGAGCTGTTTTTT	CASSLGSSSTGELFF
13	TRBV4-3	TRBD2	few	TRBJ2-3	TGCGCCAGCAGCTTCCGGGAGGGAGATACGCAGTATTTT	CASSFREGDTQYF
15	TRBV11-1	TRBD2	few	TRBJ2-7	TGTGCCAGCAGCCAAAGCTTAGCGGGAGGAACCGAGCAGTACTTC	CASSQSLAGGTEQYF
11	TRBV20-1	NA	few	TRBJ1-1	TGCAGTGCTAGGAGTCAGCTTGAAGCTTTCTTT	CSARSQLEAFF
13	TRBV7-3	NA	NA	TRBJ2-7	TGTGCCAGCAGCCTCGGAGCCTCCTACGAGCAGTACTTC	CASSLGASYEQYF
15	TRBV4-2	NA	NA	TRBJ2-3	TGTGCCAGCAGCCAAGAGGGGCCAAGCACAGATACGCAGTATTTT	CASSQEGPSTDTQYF
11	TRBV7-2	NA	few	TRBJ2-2	TGTGCCAGCACCCCCTCCCGGGAGCTGTTTTTT	CASTPSRELFF
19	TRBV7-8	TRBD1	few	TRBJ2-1	TGTGCCAGCAGCCGCACCGGGCAGGGGGAGATAAGCTCCTACAATGAGCAGTTCTTC	CASSRTGQGEISSYNEQFF
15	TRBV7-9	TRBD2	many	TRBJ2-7	TGTGCCAGCAGCTTGGTTAGCGGGAGGGCCTACGAGCAGTACTTC	CASSLVSGRAYEQYF
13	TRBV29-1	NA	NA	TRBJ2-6	TGCAGCGTTGAACAATCTGGGGCCAACGTCCTGACTTTC	CSVEQSGANVLTF
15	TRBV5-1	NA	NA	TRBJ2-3	TGCGCCAGCAGCGGGACGGGACACCTCACAGATACGCAGTATTTT	CASSGTGHLTDTQYF
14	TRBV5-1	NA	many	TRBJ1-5	TGCGCCAGCAGCCCCGGAGGGAGCAATCAGCCCCAGCATTTT	CASSPGGSNQPQHF
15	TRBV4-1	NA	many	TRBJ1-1	TGCGCCAGCAGCCAAGATTATGGTTCAGGGTATGAAGCTTTCTTT	CASSQDYGSGYEAFF
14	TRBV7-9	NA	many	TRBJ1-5	TGTGCCAGCAGTTCAGATATTAGCAATCAGCCCCAGCATTTT	CASSSDISNQPQHF
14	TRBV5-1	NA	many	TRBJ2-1	TGCGCCAGCAGAAAAGGGGACTCCTACAATGAGCAGTTCTTC	CASRKGDSYNEQFF
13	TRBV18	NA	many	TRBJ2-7	TGTGCCAGCTCTATATTCCAGGGTAGCGAGCAGTACTTC	CASSIFQGSEQYF
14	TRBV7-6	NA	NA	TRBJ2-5	TGTGCCAGCAGCTTAGGACTGAGAGGAGAGACCCAGTACTTC	CASSLGLRGETQYF
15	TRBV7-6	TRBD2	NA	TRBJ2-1	TGTGCCAGCAGCGGGACTAGCGGCTCCTACAATGAGCAGTTCTTC	CASSGTSGSYNEQFF
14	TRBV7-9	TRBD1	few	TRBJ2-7	TGTGCCAGCAGCCACTGGGACAGGGACTACGAGCAGTACTTC	CASSHWDRDYEQYF
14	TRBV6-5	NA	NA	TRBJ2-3	TGTGCCAGCAGTTACTGGCGGAGCACAGATACGCAGTATTTT	CASSYWRSTDTQYF
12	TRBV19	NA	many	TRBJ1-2	TGTGCCAGTAGTAGATTAGGGTTCGGCTACACCTTC	CASSRLGFGYTF
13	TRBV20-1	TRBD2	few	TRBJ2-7	TGCAGTGCGAGGAGGGGACTAGCCTACGAGCAGTACTTC	CSARRGLAYEQYF
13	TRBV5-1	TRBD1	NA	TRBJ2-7	TGCGCCAGCAGCTTACAGGGGGCGGTTGAGCAGTACTTC	CASSLQGAVEQYF
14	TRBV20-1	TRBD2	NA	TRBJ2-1	TGCAGTGCCACGACTAGCGGGAGTAACAATGAGCAGTTCTTC	CSATTSGSNNEQFF